Presented here are 28 T cell receptor beta chains from one specimen sequenced in a study of blood T cell repertoires in COVID-19. Data came from immunoSEQ multiplex PCR; TCRdb stores just in-frame clones and leaves some out. The sample contains 260,000 or so clones, 88% of which appear only once. The sample consisted of peripheral blood. The receptors shown here come from a human donor in a cohort sampled during active COVID-19.

In its sample, this clone was seen once. The chain joins TRBV30 to TRBJ1-2, with D tentatively TRBD1 (6 bases). V was trimmed by 4 bases and J by 5 bases, leaving 20 bases between them. Germline CDR1 is GTSNPN and CDR2 is SVGIG (reference sequence). CDR3 length: 15 amino acids. The CDR3 spells CAWNPGGFLGYGYTF. The CDR3 region has the DNA TGTGCCTGGAACCCTGGGGGCTTCCTCGGATATGGCTACACCTTC.

Regarding this clone: One end of the junction does not line up with germline, which may come from a read error. The genes are TRBV7-2 and TRBJ2-7; 9 nucleotides align to TRBD2. Germline CDR1 SGHTA, CDR2 FQGNSA. CDR3 length equals 15 residues. The CDR3 region has the DNA TGTGCCAGCAGCCTAGCTAGCGGGACGGCCTACGAGCAGTACTTC. Its protein is CASSLASGTAYEQYF.

The chain is built from TRBV5-1 and TRBJ2-7, with 11 bases aligning to TRBD1. CDR3 length equals 14 residues. Trimming removed 3 bases from V and 2 bases from J; junction bases left unmatched: 1. Germline V gene lookup returns CDR1 SGHRS and CDR2 YFSETQ. CDR3 residues: CASSWGQGAYEQYF. CDR3 coding DNA: TGCGCCAGCAGCTGGGGACAGGGGGCCTACGAGCAGTACTTC.

This rearrangement joins TRBV23-1 to TRBJ1-1, with D perhaps matching TRBD1 (6 bases). TRBV23-1 is annotated as an ORF whose role is uncertain. The CDR3 totals 13 residues. Deletions cut 0 bases from V and 10 bases from J, with 12 bases between. CDR3 residues: CASSQSGGLGAFF. The DNA of the CDR3 is TGCGCCAGCAGTCAATCCGGGGGGCTCGGAGCTTTCTTT.

The chain joins TRBV11-2 to TRBJ1-2; 8 bases map to TRBD1. Looked up from germline, CDR1 is SGHAT and CDR2 is FQNNGV. J was trimmed by 2 bases and V by 4 bases; bases with no gene match: 12. The CDR3 runs 17 residues. CDR3 in DNA: TGTGCCAGCAGCTCCTACCAAGACAGGGGCGGGAACTATGGCTACACCTTC. Protein sequence: CASSSYQDRGGNYGYTF.

V usage is TRBV19 and J usage is TRBJ1-6, with a possible D match to TRBD1 (6 bases). The germline CDR1 and CDR2 sequences are LNHDA and SQIVND (reference sequence). V was cut by 3 bases and J by 7 bases, with 13 bases left in between. The CDR3 is 15 residues long. CDR3 sequence (DNA): TGTGCCAGTAGTATCGAACAGGGATTAAATTCACCCCTCCACTTT. Its protein is CASSIEQGLNSPLHF.

The chain links TRBV7-2 to TRBJ1-2, with 8 positions matching TRBD1. CDR3 length equals 15 residues. Germline V gene lookup returns CDR1 SGHTA and CDR2 FQGNSA. Germline trimming cut 4 bases from V and 3 bases from J; bases unmatched to any gene: 7. DNA for the CDR3: TGTGCCAGCAGCTCCGCCACAGGGGGATACTATGGCTACACCTTC. Encoded protein: CASSSATGGYYGYTF. Complete variable domain (other parts from reference TRBV7-2 and TRBJ1-2): GAGVSQSPSNKVTEKGKDVELRCDPISGHTALYWYRQSLGQGLEFLIYFQGNSAPDKSGLPSDRFSAERTGGSVSTLTIQRTQQEDSAVYLCASSSATGGYYGYTFGSGTRLTVV.

The chain carries TRBV19 and TRBJ1-2; D gene uncertain. There are 15 residues in the CDR3. Trimming took off 5 bases at V and 3 bases at J, with 16 bases between the two ends. CDR1 and CDR2 (germline): LNHDA, SQIVND (reference sequence). The CDR3 reads CASSLPLLYDYGYTF. As DNA, the CDR3 is TGTGCCAGTAGTCTCCCACTACTTTACGACTATGGCTACACCTTC.

The rearrangement joins TRBV4-2 to TRBJ2-1; 9 bases are shared with TRBD2. Trimming took 4 bases from V and 0 from J; bases not matched to a gene: 7. The germline V gene encodes CDR1 LGHNA and CDR2 YNFKEQ. The length of the CDR3 is 17 residues. CDR3 bases: TGTGCCAGCAGCCCAGGACTAGCGCGTAGCTCCTACAATGAGCAGTTCTTC. Protein: CASSPGLARSSYNEQFF.

V usage is TRBV7-8 and J usage is TRBJ1-5, with 8 nucleotides matching TRBD1. Looked up from germline, CDR1 is SGHVS and CDR2 is FQNEAQ. V dropped 6 bases and J dropped 3; count of bases not matched to a gene: 19. CDR3 length: 19 residues. The CDR3 reads CASRRRGGIDRGLNQPQHF. DNA for the CDR3: TGTGCCAGCAGAAGGCGAGGCGGTATAGACAGGGGCCTCAATCAGCCCCAGCATTTT. Using reference TRBV7-8 and TRBJ1-5 for the parts outside the CDR3, the full variable domain is GAGVSQSPRYKVAKRGQDVALRCDPISGHVSLFWYQQALGQGPEFLTYFQNEAQLDKSGLPSDRFFAERPEGSVSTLKIQRTQQEDSAVYLCASRRRGGIDRGLNQPQHFGDGTRLSIL.

This chain connects TRBV4-1 to TRBJ2-7; 7 bases align to TRBD2. Germline loops: CDR1 MGHRA, CDR2 YSYEKL. V dropped 0 bases and J dropped 2; count of bases not matched to a gene: 4. The CDR3 covers 15 residues. CDR3 in DNA: TGCGCCAGCAGCCAAGATTCCCGGGGGGCCTACGAGCAGTACTTC. This gives the protein CASSQDSRGAYEQYF.

The chain employs TRBV10-2 and TRBJ2-7, with TRBD2 matching 10 bases. The V gene end was trimmed by 7 bases and the J gene end by 5 bases; junction bases not matched to a gene: 2. Germline CDR1 reads WSHSY; CDR2 reads SAAADI. There are 12 residues in the CDR3. CDR3 loop: CASTLAGDEQYF. CDR3 nucleotides: TGCGCCAGCACCCTAGCGGGGGACGAGCAGTACTTC.

In this sample, this clone turned up once. The chain combines TRBV24-1 with TRBJ1-2; 7 bases are a match to TRBD1. J lost 0 bases, V lost 2 bases, and 14 bases had no gene match. In germline, CDR1 is KGHDR, CDR2 SFDVKD. CDR3 length: 19 amino acids. The CDR3 reads CATSDSGPGGSRTNYGYTF. The DNA of the CDR3 is TGTGCCACCAGTGATTCTGGCCCAGGGGGAAGTAGGACTAACTATGGCTACACCTTC.

This clone was observed once. CDR3 sequence (DNA): TGTGCCAGCAGCAAAGGATGCAGGGGGAGCTCCTACGAGCAGTACTTC. Translating gives CASSKGCRGSSYEQYF. The rearrangement joins TRBV21-1 to TRBJ2-7; TRBD1 is the table's D call and was not checked against the DNA. TRBV21-1 has pseudogene status. CDR3 length: 16 residues.

V is TRBV30 and J is TRBJ1-5, with a weak D call TRBD1 (5 bases). V shed 0 bases and J shed 7 bases, with 10 bases lying between them. There are 13 residues in the CDR3. Germline V gene sequence: CDR1 GTSNPN, CDR2 SVGIG (reference sequence). The CDR3 protein is CAWSVQKGQPQHF. The CDR3 region has the DNA TGTGCCTGGAGTGTACAAAAGGGGCAGCCCCAGCATTTT.

This clone came up once. This chain links TRBV5-1 with TRBJ2-7, with D maybe TRBD2 (5 bases). Per the germline V gene, CDR1 is SGHRS and CDR2 is YFSETQ. The CDR3 has 16 amino acids. Trimming removed 4 bases from V and 3 bases from J, with 20 bases in between. CDR3 residues: CASSPTPGLMNYEQYF. For the CDR3, the DNA is TGCGCCAGCAGCCCGACCCCCGGACTTATGAACTACGAGCAGTACTTC.

The chain recombines TRBV2 with TRBJ1-1; 8 nucleotides match TRBD1. Germline V lookup: CDR1 SNHLY, CDR2 FYNNEI. The J segment lost 3 bases and the V segment lost 6 bases, leaving 12 bases of the junction unmatched. The CDR3 spans 16 residues. CDR3 coding DNA: TGTGCCAGCAGGGCCCAGGACAGGGCCAGGGACACTGAAGCTTTCTTT. It specifies CASRAQDRARDTEAFF. Based on the CDR3 plus reference TRBV2 and TRBJ1-1, the full variable domain is EPEVTQTPSHQVTQMGQEVILRCVPISNHLYFYWYRQILGQKVEFLVSFYNNEISEKSEIFDDQFSVERPDGSNFTLKIRSTKLEDSAMYFCASRAQDRARDTEAFFGQGTRLTVV.

A remark on this clone: A read error may produce the germline difference seen at one junction end. This chain uses TRBV7-8 with TRBJ1-2; 7 positions match TRBD1. The V gene's germline CDR1 is SGHVS and CDR2 FQNEAQ. The CDR3 sequence is 12 residues long. Here the CDR3 reads CASSLDRSHPFF. The DNA for the CDR3 is TGTGCCAGCAGCTTGGACAGGTCCCACCCCTTCTTC.

The gene calls are TRBV6-5 and TRBJ2-2, with TRBD1 matching 8 bases. The germline V gene has CDR1 MNHEY and CDR2 SVGAGI. The CDR3 has 15 amino acids. The V gene end was trimmed by 6 bases and the J gene end by 5 bases; junction bases not matched to a gene: 8. CDR3 sequence: CASSFDRGLTGELFF. The CDR3 DNA reads as TGTGCCAGCAGCTTTGACAGGGGATTAACCGGGGAGCTGTTTTTT.

V is TRBV6-4 and J is TRBJ2-2; TRBD2 agrees at 8 bases. This CDR3 comprises 18 residues. With V trimmed by 6 bases and J by 0 bases, 12 bases remained unmatched. Germline-derived CDR1 and CDR2 are MRHNA and SNTAGT. CDR3 sequence reads: CASSLRGSGDANTGELFF. DNA of the CDR3: TGTGCCAGCAGCCTAAGGGGTAGCGGGGATGCGAACACCGGGGAGCTGTTTTTT.

This clone has a handful of counts. This chain connects TRBV7-2 to TRBJ2-7; D possibly corresponds to TRBD1 (6 bases). Per germline, CDR1 SGHTA and CDR2 FQGNSA. V lost 5 bases, J lost 5 bases, and 16 bases lay in between. This CDR3 has 14 amino acids. In nucleotides, the CDR3 is TGTGCCAGCAGCATCGCCAGGGGTATGAACGAGCAGTACTTC. Protein: CASSIARGMNEQYF.

In this sample, this clone turned up once. V is TRBV7-2 and J is TRBJ2-7; the D gene is possibly TRBD1 (6 bases). CDR1 and CDR2 (germline): SGHTA, FQGNSA. The CDR3 is 15 residues long. Trimming stripped 1 base from V and 3 bases from J, with 13 bases between. CDR3 nucleotide sequence: TGTGCCAGCAGCTTAGGTGTAGGGGGATACTACGAGCAGTACTTC. Amino acids: CASSLGVGGYYEQYF.

The CDR3 sequence is CASSETGQAMNTEAFF. The CDR3 DNA follows: TGTGCCAGCAGTGAGACAGGACAGGCGATGAACACTGAAGCTTTCTTT. This chain uses TRBV27 with TRBJ1-1; 7 nucleotides agree with TRBD1. With 5 bases clipped from V and 0 bases from J, the junction kept 9 bases outside the gene matches. This CDR3 has 16 residues. CDR1 is MNHEY and CDR2 is SMNVEV in the germline V gene (reference sequence).

This clone was detected once. This rearrangement joins TRBV24-1 to TRBJ2-7; 15 nucleotides line up with TRBD2. V shed 9 bases, J shed 9 bases, and the junction held 8 bases outside the gene matches. CDR1 is KGHDR and CDR2 is SFDVKD in the germline V gene. This CDR3 contains 14 residues. The DNA of the CDR3 is TGTGCCACCGCGGGGACTAGCGGGAGGAACGTGCAGTACTTC. As protein: CATAGTSGRNVQYF.

This chain connects TRBV30 to TRBJ2-3; weak D call: TRBD1 (5 bases). Germline CDR1 reads GTSNPN; CDR2 reads SVGIG (reference sequence). Trimming took off 8 bases at V and 0 bases at J, with 15 bases between the two ends. This CDR3 has 14 amino acids. The CDR3 protein is CALQETVSTDTQYF. CDR3 bases: TGTGCCCTCCAGGAGACAGTTAGCACAGATACGCAGTATTTT.

V gene TRBV28 combines with J gene TRBJ2-7; 13 nucleotides agree with TRBD2. This CDR3 is built from 16 residues. CDR1 and CDR2 from the germline V gene are MDHEN and SYDVKM. J gave up 2 bases and V 3 bases, and 4 bases lay outside the gene matches. This CDR3 reads CASSLLTSGRAYEQYF. The CDR3 DNA follows: TGTGCCAGCAGTTTGTTAACTAGCGGGAGGGCCTACGAGCAGTACTTC.

This clone showed up just once. A junction end diverges from the germline sequence, so it may reflect a read error. The chain links TRBV7-8 to TRBJ2-3; 8 positions agree with TRBD2. The V gene's germline CDR1 is SGHVS and CDR2 FQNEAQ. The CDR3 runs 12 residues. The CDR3 sequence is CASSLDREGQDF. CDR3 nucleotide sequence: TGTGCCAGCAGCTTAGACCGGGAGGGCCAAGATTTT.

This chain connects TRBV7-9 to TRBJ2-7; no definite D call. This CDR3 is 12 amino acids long. V lost 2 bases and J 2 bases, leaving 4 bases between the germline ends. Germline lookup yields CDR1 SEHNR and CDR2 FQNEAQ (reference sequence). CDR3 amino acids: CASSLLTYEQYF. The DNA of the CDR3 is TGTGCCAGCAGCTTATTAACCTACGAGCAGTACTTC.